This passage covers 10 T cell receptor beta chains from one sample sequenced in a study of CD8+CD57+ T cells in acquired aplastic anemia. The template used for profiling TCR beta VDJ and CDR3 was genomic DNA. In TCRdb, the reads were re-called with MiXCR into one record per CDR3 protein. The top ten clones hold about a sixth of a sample with roughly 190,000 distinct CDR3 sequences, approximately 52% of them seen once. Sequencing was carried out using sorted CD4+, CD8+, or CD8+CD57+ T cells (not recorded which) from PBMCs. Every receptor here comes from a human donor in good health, serving as a control.

The gene calls are TRBV6-4 and TRBJ1-5; D uncertain. Trimming removed 6 bases at V and 6 bases at J, with 15 bases between. The CDR3 covers 14 residues. Germline V gives CDR1 MRHNA, CDR2 SNTAGT. The chain's CDR3 is CASRPRKARQPQHF. In DNA, the CDR3 is TGTGCCAGCAGACCCAGGAAGGCTCGTCAGCCCCAGCATTTT.

The chain carries TRBV7-6 and TRBJ2-1; 12 nucleotides match TRBD2. Unmatched junction bases numbered 16, after V lost 3 bases and J lost 4 bases. The germline gives CDR1 SGHVS, CDR2 FNYEAQ. The CDR3 extends over 20 amino acids. The CDR3: CASSFRGGASGGAIYNEQFF. The CDR3 DNA follows: TGTGCCAGCAGCTTTAGGGGGGGGGCTAGCGGGGGGGCGATATACAATGAGCAGTTCTTC.

The J gene is TRBJ1-1, the V gene TRBV19; 11 bases agree with TRBD1. The CDR3 has 13 amino acids. Germline CDR1 is LNHDA and CDR2 is SQIVND (reference sequence). Trimming at V came to 7 bases and at J to 12 bases, leaving 10 bases not matched to a gene. CDR3 nucleotide sequence: TGTGCCAGTAAGGACAGGGGGCCCACTGGAACTTTCTTT. It encodes CASKDRGPTGTFF.

CDR3 region: CSVESAYGYTF. The DNA for the CDR3 is TGCAGCGTTGAATCTGCATATGGCTACACCTTC. This chain uses TRBV29-1 with TRBJ1-2, with D unclear. Germline loops: CDR1 SQVTM, CDR2 ANQGSEA. Trimming left V 2 bases short and J 5 bases short, with 6 bases between. This CDR3 is built from 11 residues.

The J gene is TRBJ2-7, the V gene TRBV28; 8 positions agree with TRBD1. Germline CDR1 reads MDHEN; CDR2 reads SYDVKM. Trimming cost V 6 bases and J 0 bases; bases outside gene matches: 7. The length of the CDR3 is 15 residues. The CDR3 region has the DNA TGTGCCAGCAGATCCTCAGGGGGCGTCTCCTACGAGCAGTACTTC. It encodes CASRSSGGVSYEQYF.

This clonotype was picked up one time. The J gene is TRBJ2-1, the V gene TRBV18, with a tentative D call TRBD1 (6 bases). The V end lost 5 bases, the J end lost 2 bases, and 16 bases lay between the germline ends. The CDR3 is 16 residues long. Germline assignment: CDR1 KGHSH and CDR2 LQKENI. As DNA, the CDR3 is TGTGCCAGCTCATCACGAGGGACACAGACCTACAATGAGCAGTTCTTC. As protein: CASSSRGTQTYNEQFF.

The chain combines TRBV7-9 with TRBJ1-2; D is ambiguous. The germline CDR1 and CDR2 sequences are SEHNR and FQNEAQ (reference sequence). V shed 4 bases and J shed 4 bases, with 4 bases lying between them. There are 11 residues in the CDR3. CDR3 nucleotides: TGTGCCAGCAGCTCAATCTATGGCTACACCTTC. Translation gives CASSSIYGYTF.

This clonotype has a count of ten or more. The V call is TRBV28, the J call TRBJ1-1, with 7 bases matching TRBD1. The CDR3 totals 16 residues. The germline gives CDR1 MDHEN, CDR2 SYDVKM. Trimming cost V 1 base and J 0 bases; bases outside gene matches: 5. This chain's CDR3 is CASSLSGTVMNTEAFF. The CDR3, as DNA: TGTGCCAGCAGTTTATCGGGGACAGTGATGAACACTGAAGCTTTCTTT.

This clonotype was seen at least ten times. The chain joins TRBV5-8 to TRBJ2-1; D is ambiguous. The CDR3 length is 15 residues. CDR1 and CDR2 from the germline V gene are SGHTS and YDEGEE. Trimming removed 2 bases at V and 0 bases at J, with 9 bases between. This CDR3 is CASSFDPSSYNEQFF. In nucleotides, the CDR3 is TGTGCCAGCAGCTTTGACCCAAGCTCCTACAATGAGCAGTTCTTC.

The chain uses TRBV9 and TRBJ2-7; D is possibly TRBD2 (7 bases). The CDR3 consists of 13 residues. Germline loops: CDR1 SGDLS, CDR2 YYNGEE. The V and J ends lost 0 bases and 6 bases respectively, with 10 bases between them. The CDR3 here is CASSVEGGREQYF. In DNA, the CDR3 is TGTGCCAGCAGCGTAGAGGGGGGGCGCGAGCAGTACTTC.